Here is one T cell receptor (beta chain) with its context. The record originates from a study of graft-versus-host responses after intestinal transplantation. About the research overall: Anti-thymocyte globulin induction, then tacrolimus and steroids for about three years, went to all recipients.

Repertoires were generated with immunoSEQ multiplex PCR, while TCRdb's copy carries only in-frame clones and drops some. The sample lists around 30,000 clones; 90% to 95% were seen once. CDR1 and CDR2 from the germline V gene are MNHEY and SMNVEV (reference sequence). The CDR3 is made up of 14 amino acids. V was cut by 5 bases and J by 3 bases, with 14 bases left in between. This TCR was sampled from a human patient who received an intestinal transplant, so some T cells may come from the graft donor. The chain employs TRBV27 and TRBJ2-7; D is possibly TRBD2 (6 bases). Sequencing used PBMCs, obtained around 63 days after intestinal transplant. The CDR3 protein is CASSPILALYEQYF. The CDR3 DNA sequence: TGTGCCAGCAGTCCTATACTAGCACTCTACGAGCAGTACTTC.